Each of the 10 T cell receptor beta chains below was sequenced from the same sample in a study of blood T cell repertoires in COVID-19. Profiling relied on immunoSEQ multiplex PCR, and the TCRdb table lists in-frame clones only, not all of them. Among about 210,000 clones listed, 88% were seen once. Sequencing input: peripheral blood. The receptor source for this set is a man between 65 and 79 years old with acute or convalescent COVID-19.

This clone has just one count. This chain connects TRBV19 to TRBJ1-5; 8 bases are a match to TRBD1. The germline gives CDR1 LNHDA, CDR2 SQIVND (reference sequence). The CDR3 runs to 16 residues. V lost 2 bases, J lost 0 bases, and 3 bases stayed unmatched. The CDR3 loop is CASSIQGAFSNQPQHF. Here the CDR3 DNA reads TGTGCCAGTAGTATACAGGGGGCGTTTAGCAATCAGCCCCAGCATTTT.

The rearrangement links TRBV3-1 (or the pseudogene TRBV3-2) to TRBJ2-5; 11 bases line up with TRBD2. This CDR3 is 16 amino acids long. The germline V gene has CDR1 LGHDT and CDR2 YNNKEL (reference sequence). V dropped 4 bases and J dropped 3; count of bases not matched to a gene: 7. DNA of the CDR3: TGTGCCAGCAGCCCCCGGGGTAGCGGGAGGGAAGAGACCCAGTACTTC. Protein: CASSPRGSGREETQYF.

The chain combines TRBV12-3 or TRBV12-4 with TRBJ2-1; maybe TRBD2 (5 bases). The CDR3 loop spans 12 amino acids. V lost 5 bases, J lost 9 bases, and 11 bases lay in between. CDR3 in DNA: TGTGCCAGCAGTCTGACCGGAGGTGAGCAGTTCTTC. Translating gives CASSLTGGEQFF.

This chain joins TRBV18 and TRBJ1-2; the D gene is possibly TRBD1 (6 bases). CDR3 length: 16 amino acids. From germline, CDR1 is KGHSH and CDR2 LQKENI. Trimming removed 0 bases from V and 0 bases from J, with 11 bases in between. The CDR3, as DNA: TGTGCCAGCTCACCACCGCGGACAGTTTCTAACTATGGCTACACCTTC. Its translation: CASSPPRTVSNYGYTF.

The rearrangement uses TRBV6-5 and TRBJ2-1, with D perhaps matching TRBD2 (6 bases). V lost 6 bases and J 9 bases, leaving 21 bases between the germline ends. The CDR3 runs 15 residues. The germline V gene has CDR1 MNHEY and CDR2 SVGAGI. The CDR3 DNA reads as TGTGCCAGCAGCCCCTCGGGCGGGATTCCGGGTGAGCAGTTCTTC. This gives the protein CASSPSGGIPGEQFF.

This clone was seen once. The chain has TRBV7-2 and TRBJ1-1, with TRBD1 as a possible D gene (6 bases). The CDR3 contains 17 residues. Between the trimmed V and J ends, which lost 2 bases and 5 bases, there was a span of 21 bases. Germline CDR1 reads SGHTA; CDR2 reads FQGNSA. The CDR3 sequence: CASSLSLGGGAVTEAFF. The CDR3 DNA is TGTGCCAGCAGCTTATCCCTTGGTGGGGGGGCGGTGACTGAAGCTTTCTTT.

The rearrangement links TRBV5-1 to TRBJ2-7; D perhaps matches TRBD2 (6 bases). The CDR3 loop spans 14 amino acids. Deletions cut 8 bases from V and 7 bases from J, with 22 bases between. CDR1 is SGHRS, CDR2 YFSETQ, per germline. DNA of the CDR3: TGCGCCAGTTCTTTCCGGGACTCCCCGCGGGAGCAGTACTTC. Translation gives CASSFRDSPREQYF.

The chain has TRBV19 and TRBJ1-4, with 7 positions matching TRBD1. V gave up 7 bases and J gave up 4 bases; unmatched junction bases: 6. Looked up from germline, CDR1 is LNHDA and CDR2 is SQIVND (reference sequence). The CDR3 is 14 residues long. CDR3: CASTPGGLNEKLFF. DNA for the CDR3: TGTGCCAGTACTCCAGGGGGTCTTAATGAAAAACTGTTTTTT.

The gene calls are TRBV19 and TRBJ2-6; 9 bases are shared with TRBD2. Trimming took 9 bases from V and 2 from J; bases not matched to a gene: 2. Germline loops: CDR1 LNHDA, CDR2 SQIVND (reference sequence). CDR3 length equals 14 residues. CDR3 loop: CASLAGAGANVLTF. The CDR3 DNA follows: TGTGCCAGCTTAGCGGGAGCTGGGGCCAACGTCCTGACTTTC.

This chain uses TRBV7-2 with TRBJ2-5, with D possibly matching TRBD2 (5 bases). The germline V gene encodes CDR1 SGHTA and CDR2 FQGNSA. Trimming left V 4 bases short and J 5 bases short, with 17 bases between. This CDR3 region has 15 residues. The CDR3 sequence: CASSSRTGYRETQYF. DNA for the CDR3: TGTGCCAGCAGCTCGAGAACGGGATATAGGGAGACCCAGTACTTC.